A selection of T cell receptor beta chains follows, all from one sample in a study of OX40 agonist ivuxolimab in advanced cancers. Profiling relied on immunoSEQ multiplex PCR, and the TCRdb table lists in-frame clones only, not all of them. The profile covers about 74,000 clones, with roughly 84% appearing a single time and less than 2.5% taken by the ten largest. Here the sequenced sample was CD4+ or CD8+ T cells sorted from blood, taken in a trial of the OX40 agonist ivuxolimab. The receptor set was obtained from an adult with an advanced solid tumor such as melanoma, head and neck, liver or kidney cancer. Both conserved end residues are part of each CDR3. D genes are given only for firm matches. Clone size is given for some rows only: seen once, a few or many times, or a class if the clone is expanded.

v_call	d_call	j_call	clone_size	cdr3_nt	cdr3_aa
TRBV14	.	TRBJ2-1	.	TGTGCCAGCAGCCAAGTACCGACAGAGCAGTTCTTC	CASSQVPTEQFF
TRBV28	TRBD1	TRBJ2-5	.	TGTGCCAGCAGTCCTAGGACAGGGGGCAGCGAGACCCAGTACTTC	CASSPRTGGSETQYF
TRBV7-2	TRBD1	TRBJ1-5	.	TGTGCCAGCAGCTTATCCAGGGGGCCCAATCAGCCCCAGCATTTT	CASSLSRGPNQPQHF
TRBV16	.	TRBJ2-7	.	TGTGCCAGCAGCCAAGAGGGGGGCGGCGAGCAGTACTTC	CASSQEGGGEQYF
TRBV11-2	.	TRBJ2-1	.	TGTGCCAGCAGCAGTACACTAAACTCAAACAATGAGCAGTTCTTC	CASSSTLNSNNEQFF
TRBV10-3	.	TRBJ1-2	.	TGTGCCATCGCGGGAGACAGGAACTATGGCTACACCTTC	CAIAGDRNYGYTF
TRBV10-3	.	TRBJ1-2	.	TGTGCCATCAAATCGGGGACCTATGGCTACACCTTC	CAIKSGTYGYTF
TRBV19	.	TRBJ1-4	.	TGTGCCAGTAGTATACGAGGGGAAAAACTGTTTTTT	CASSIRGEKLFF
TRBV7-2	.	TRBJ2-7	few	TGTGCCAGCAGCTTATCGCCCGCCTACGAGCAGTACTTC	CASSLSPAYEQYF
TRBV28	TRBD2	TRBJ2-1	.	TGTGCCAGCACCACCACTAGCGGGGGCTACTCCTACAATGAGCAGTTCTTC	CASTTTSGGYSYNEQFF
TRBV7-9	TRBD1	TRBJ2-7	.	TGTGCCAGCAGCCCCTGGGGACAGGGCTACGAGCAGTACTTC	CASSPWGQGYEQYF
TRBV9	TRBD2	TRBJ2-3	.	TGTGCCAGCAGCCTCTCTCCACTAGCGGGGTACACAGATACGCAGTATTTT	CASSLSPLAGYTDTQYF
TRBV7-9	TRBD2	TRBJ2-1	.	TGTGCCAGCAGCTTAGTCGCGTCTAGCGGCTACAATGAGCAGTTCTTC	CASSLVASSGYNEQFF
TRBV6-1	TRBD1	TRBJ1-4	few	TGTGCCAGCAGTCTTCGGGACAGGGCCTTAGAGGGACTGTTTTTT	CASSLRDRALEGLFF
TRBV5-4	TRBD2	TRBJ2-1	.	TGTGCCAGCAAGCTTGGCGGGACTAGCGGGAGGTCCTCCTACAATGAGCAGTTCTTC	CASKLGGTSGRSSYNEQFF
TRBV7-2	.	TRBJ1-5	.	TGTGCCAGCAGCTTAGCAGGGTTCAATCAGCCCCAGCATTTT	CASSLAGFNQPQHF
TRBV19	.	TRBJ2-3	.	TGTGCCAGTAGTACTAGGGTGCGGGCAGATACGCAGTATTTT	CASSTRVRADTQYF
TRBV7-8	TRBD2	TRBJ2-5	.	TGTGCCAGCAGCTCCCTAGCGGGAGGGGAGACCCAGTACTTC	CASSSLAGGETQYF
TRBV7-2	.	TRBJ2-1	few	TGTGCCAGCAGCCTGCAGGTGGGGCGAACACTGGATGAGCAGTTCTTC	CASSLQVGRTLDEQFF
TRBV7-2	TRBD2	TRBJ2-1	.	TGTGCCAGCAGCTTAGCGCGACTAGCGGGGGGATATGAGCAGTTCTTC	CASSLARLAGGYEQFF
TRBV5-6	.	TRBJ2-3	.	TGTGCCAGCAGCTTGGAACCGGCGACCCGGAACACAGATACGCAGTATTTT	CASSLEPATRNTDTQYF
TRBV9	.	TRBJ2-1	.	TGTGCCAGCAGCGTAGGAGCAGCCAGCTACAATGAGCAGTTCTTC	CASSVGAASYNEQFF
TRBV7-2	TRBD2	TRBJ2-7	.	TGTGCCAGCAGCTCGACTAGCGGGGGGCCCTACGAGCAGTACTTC	CASSSTSGGPYEQYF
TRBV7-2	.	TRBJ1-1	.	TGTGCCAGCAGCTACTTAGTCGGGGGTATCACTGAAGCTTTCTTT	CASSYLVGGITEAFF
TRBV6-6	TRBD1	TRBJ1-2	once	TGTGCCAGCAGTCCTGGACAGGGGGTTTATGGCTACACCTTC	CASSPGQGVYGYTF
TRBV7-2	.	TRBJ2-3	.	TGTGCCAGCAGCCGGACCCTCGTCCCAGATACGCAGTATTTT	CASSRTLVPDTQYF
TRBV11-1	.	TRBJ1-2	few	TGTGCCAGCAGCCCAGGAACTACAGCTGGCTACACCTTC	CASSPGTTAGYTF
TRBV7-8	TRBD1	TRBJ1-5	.	TGTGCCAGCAGCTTCTCGACAGGGGGGACCAATCAGCCCCAGCATTTT	CASSFSTGGTNQPQHF
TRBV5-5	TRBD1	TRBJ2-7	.	TGTGCCAGCAGCGCGGGACAGGGGGCCTCCTACGAGCAGTACTTC	CASSAGQGASYEQYF
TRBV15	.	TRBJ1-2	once	TGTGCCACCAGCAGAGATCTAGGGACGGATGGCTACACCTTC	CATSRDLGTDGYTF
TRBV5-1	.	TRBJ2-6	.	TGCGCCAGCAGCTGGGGACCCTCTGGGGCCAACGTCCTGACTTTC	CASSWGPSGANVLTF
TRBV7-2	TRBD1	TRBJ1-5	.	TGTGCCAGCGATCCAGGGGGCGGCAATCAGCCCCAGCATTTT	CASDPGGGNQPQHF
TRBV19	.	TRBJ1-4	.	TGTGCCAGTAGTATCGTGCCCGGGAGGCCTGGTGAAAAACTGTTTTTT	CASSIVPGRPGEKLFF
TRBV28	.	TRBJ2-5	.	TGTGCCAGCAGTTCACACGGGACACAAGAGACCCAGTACTTC	CASSSHGTQETQYF
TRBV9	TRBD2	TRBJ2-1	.	TGTGCCAGCAGCGCAACCGGGACTAGCGGCAATGAGCAGTTCTTC	CASSATGTSGNEQFF
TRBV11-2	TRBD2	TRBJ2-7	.	TGTGCCAGCAGCTTATTACTGGGAGGGCGCTACGAGCAGTACTTC	CASSLLLGGRYEQYF
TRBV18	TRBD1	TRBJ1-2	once	TGTGCCAGCTCACCACTGGAGGGGGCCCCTAACTATGGCTACACCTTC	CASSPLEGAPNYGYTF
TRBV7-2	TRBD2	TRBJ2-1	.	TGTGCCAGCAGCTTATACCAGCGGGGGGTAAATGAGCAGTTCTTC	CASSLYQRGVNEQFF
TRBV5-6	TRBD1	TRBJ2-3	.	TGTGCCAGCCGACAGGGGGCAGATACGCAGTATTTT	CASRQGADTQYF
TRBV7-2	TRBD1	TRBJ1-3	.	TGTGCCAGCAGCCTCCGGGACAGTTACTCTGGAAACACCATATATTTT	CASSLRDSYSGNTIYF
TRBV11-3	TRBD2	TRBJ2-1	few	TGTGCCAGCAGCTCTCGACTAGCGGGAGCTAGTGAGCAGTTCTTC	CASSSRLAGASEQFF
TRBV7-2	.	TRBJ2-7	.	TGTGCCAGCAGCTTAGTGCGGAACGAGCAGTACTTC	CASSLVRNEQYF
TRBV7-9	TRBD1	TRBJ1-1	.	TGTGCCAGCAGCTTGGGGACAGGGTATACCACTGAAGCTTTCTTT	CASSLGTGYTTEAFF
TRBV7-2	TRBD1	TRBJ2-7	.	TGTGCCAGCACCTACCGGGACAGACCGTACGAGCAGTACTTC	CASTYRDRPYEQYF
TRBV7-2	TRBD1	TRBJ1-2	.	TGTGCCAGCAGCGAAAGGACAGGGGGCCTCTATGGCTACACCTTC	CASSERTGGLYGYTF
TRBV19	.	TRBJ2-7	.	TGTGCCAGTAGTAACCAGGACAGTCCTACGTCAGTGCAGTACTTC	CASSNQDSPTSVQYF
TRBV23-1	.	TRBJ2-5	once	TGCGCCAGCAGTCAATCCCAGGACTGCCCTGGGGTAGAGACCCAGTACTTC	CASSQSQDCPGVETQYF
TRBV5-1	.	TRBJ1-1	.	TGCGCCAGCAGCTTGGAAGGGCAGGGATCGAACACTGAAGCTTTCTTT	CASSLEGQGSNTEAFF
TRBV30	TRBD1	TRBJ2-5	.	TGTGCCTGGAGCAGGGACAGACAAGAGACCCAGTACTTC	CAWSRDRQETQYF
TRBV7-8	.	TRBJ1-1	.	TGTGCCAGCAGCCGTTCAGGGAATCTGAACACTGAAGCTTTCTTT	CASSRSGNLNTEAFF
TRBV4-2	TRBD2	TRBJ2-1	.	TGTGCCAGCAGCCTGACTAGCGGGGGGGAAGACAATGAGCAGTTCTTC	CASSLTSGGEDNEQFF
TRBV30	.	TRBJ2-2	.	TGTGCCTGCCTGGGGCTCCGTGGGATTAGCGGGGAGCTGTTTTTT	CACLGLRGISGELFF
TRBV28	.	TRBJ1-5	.	TGTGCCAGCAGATTAGATAGCAATCAGCCCCAGCATTTT	CASRLDSNQPQHF
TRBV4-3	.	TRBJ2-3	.	TGCGCCAGCAGCCAAGGCAGGATCACAGATACGCAGTATTTT	CASSQGRITDTQYF
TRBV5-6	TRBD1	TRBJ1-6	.	TGTGCCAGCGGCTCCTACCGGGACAGGAGAAATTCACCCCTCCACTTT	CASGSYRDRRNSPLHF
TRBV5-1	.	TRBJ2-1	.	TGCGCCAGCAGCTTGGGGCTAGCGATGGTTTACAATGAGCAGTTCTTC	CASSLGLAMVYNEQFF
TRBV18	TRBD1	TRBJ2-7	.	TGTGCCAGCTCACCGGGGACAGGGGCTCACTACGAGCAGTACTTC	CASSPGTGAHYEQYF
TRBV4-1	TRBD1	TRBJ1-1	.	TGCGCCAGCAGCCAAGATCCTGAGACAGGGGGAACTGAAGCTTTCTTT	CASSQDPETGGTEAFF